This T cell receptor (beta chain) appears in the sequencing data of a study of shared clonotypes between healthy human individuals. Overall study context: Three plates were used per donor for CD4 naive, three for CD4 memory, two for CD8 naive and one for CD8 memory.

The table came from immunoSEQ multiplex PCR; TCRdb's copy has only in-frame clones and leaves some out. The repertoire includes about 2.4 million clones, approximately 92% of them detected once, and around 0.15% sits in the top ten. Broader study findings: An anticipated effect of sequencing depth on clonotype sharing among donors was recognized.

This CDR3 comprises 14 residues. Germline V gene lookup returns CDR1 SQVTM and CDR2 ANQGSEA. Naive CD45RA+ and memory CD45RA-negative subsets were split from CD4+ cells. Comments on this clone: Its target is not known.

The rearrangement joins TRBV29-1 to TRBJ2-5; 9 positions agree with TRBD2. The J call is doubtful: the DNA matches TRBJ2-7 better. The source is a man between 18 and 29 years old in good health. Specimen: naive CD4+ T cells sorted from blood. Sample subset: CD45RA+ positively selected. CDR3 loop: CSVDGAGGPVEQYF. As DNA, the CDR3 is TGCAGCGTTGACGGTGCGGGAGGGCCTGTCGAGCAGTACTTC.